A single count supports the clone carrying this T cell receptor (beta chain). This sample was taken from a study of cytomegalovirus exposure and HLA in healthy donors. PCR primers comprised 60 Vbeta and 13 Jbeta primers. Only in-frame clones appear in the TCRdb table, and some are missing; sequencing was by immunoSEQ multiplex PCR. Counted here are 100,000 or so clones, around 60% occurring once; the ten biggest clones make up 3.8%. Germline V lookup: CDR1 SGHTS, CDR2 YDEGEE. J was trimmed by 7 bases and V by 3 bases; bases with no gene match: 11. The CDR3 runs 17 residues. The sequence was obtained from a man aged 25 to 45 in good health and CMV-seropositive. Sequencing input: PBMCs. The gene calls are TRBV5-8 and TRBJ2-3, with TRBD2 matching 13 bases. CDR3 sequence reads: CASSSRTSGGHGNTQYF. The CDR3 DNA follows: TGTGCCAGCAGCTCCAGGACTAGCGGGGGTCACGGGAATACGCAGTATTTT.